The 18 T cell receptor beta chains below all came from one sample that was sequenced in a study of blood T cell repertoires in COVID-19. This table comes from immunoSEQ multiplex PCR, and its TCRdb copy is limited to in-frame clones, with some not included. The sample includes 200,000 to 300,000 clones, 85% to 90% of them seen just once. Sequences were obtained from peripheral blood. Receptors were obtained from a middle-aged woman with acute or convalescent COVID-19.

J is TRBJ1-6 and V is TRBV19; no definite D call. V was clipped by 5 bases and J by 4 bases, with 6 bases between them. CDR3 length: 13 residues. Germline V gene lookup returns CDR1 LNHDA and CDR2 SQIVND (reference sequence). CDR3 residues: CASSDGYNSPLHF. For the CDR3, the DNA is TGTGCCAGTAGTGACGGGTATAATTCACCCCTCCACTTT.

V usage is TRBV27 and J usage is TRBJ1-1; D unresolved. Germline V gene lookup returns CDR1 MNHEY and CDR2 SMNVEV (reference sequence). The CDR3 runs 14 residues. Trimming removed 7 bases from V and 6 bases from J, with 18 bases in between. CDR3 amino acids: CASTAGVGGPEAFF. In DNA form, the CDR3 reads TGTGCCAGCACCGCGGGCGTGGGTGGGCCTGAAGCTTTCTTT.

The chain joins TRBV7-3 to TRBJ2-1; 9 bases are a match to TRBD1. J lost 5 bases, V lost 5 bases, and 7 bases had no gene match. The CDR3 consists of 15 residues. Germline assignment: CDR1 SGHTA and CDR2 FQGTGA. The CDR3 nucleotides are TGTGCCAGCAGCCCGGGACAGGGTACCCACAATGAGCAGTTCTTC. Amino acid sequence: CASSPGQGTHNEQFF.

This clone showed up just once. The CDR3 bases are TGTGCCTGGAGTGTACCTAGAGGGATTAGTGAAAAACTGTTTTTT. This sequence encodes CAWSVPRGISEKLFF. The chain is built from TRBV30 and TRBJ1-4; unclear D gene. Between the trimmed V and J ends, which lost 0 bases and 7 bases, there was a span of 15 bases. This CDR3 region has 15 residues. The germline gives CDR1 GTSNPN, CDR2 SVGIG (reference sequence).

This clone was detected once. V usage is TRBV6-5 and J usage is TRBJ2-1; 9 nucleotides match TRBD2. V was clipped by 2 bases and J by 9 bases; unmatched bases: 11. Germline CDR1 is MNHEY and CDR2 is SVGAGI. The CDR3 extends over 16 amino acids. CDR3 in amino acids: CASSYLVAGGPGEQFF. Written as DNA, the CDR3 is TGTGCCAGCAGTTACCTGGTCGCGGGGGGGCCGGGTGAGCAGTTCTTC.

This chain links TRBV3-1 (or the pseudogene TRBV3-2) with TRBJ1-2; 9 bases fit TRBD1. The CDR3 loop spans 14 amino acids. Per germline, CDR1 LGHDT and CDR2 YNNKEL (reference sequence). Losses at the gene ends were 5 bases for V and 4 bases for J; bases not matched to a gene: 5. CDR3 bases: TGTGCCAGCAGCTCCGGGACAGGGCTCTATGGCTACACCTTC. Protein: CASSSGTGLYGYTF.

The V call is TRBV3-1 (or the pseudogene TRBV3-2), the J call TRBJ1-2; D is unresolved. V was pared by 3 bases and J by 4 bases, with 9 bases between. The germline CDR1 and CDR2 sequences are LGHDT and YNNKEL (reference sequence). This CDR3 spans 13 amino acids. Here the CDR3 DNA reads TGTGCCAGCAGCCAGGAGGGATCCTATGGCTACACCTTC. It codes for CASSQEGSYGYTF.

The chain has TRBV2 and TRBJ1-3; perhaps TRBD1 as D (6 bases). V lost 6 bases, J lost 0 bases, and 9 bases lay in between. The germline V gene encodes CDR1 SNHLY and CDR2 FYNNEI. This CDR3 is 14 amino acids long. Here the CDR3 DNA reads TGTGCCAGCAGAAGGACAGTCTCTGGAAACACCATATATTTT. Its protein product is CASRRTVSGNTIYF.

This chain connects TRBV3-1 (or the pseudogene TRBV3-2) to TRBJ1-1; D unclear. V was cut by 6 bases and J by 6 bases, with 11 bases left in between. Germline assignment: CDR1 LGHDT and CDR2 YNNKEL (reference sequence). This CDR3 comprises 12 residues. The CDR3 bases are TGTGCCAGCAGAAAAGGAGTGGCTGAAGCTTTCTTT. This codes for CASRKGVAEAFF.

V gene TRBV24-1 combines with J gene TRBJ2-1, with 10 bases matching TRBD1. Germline V lookup: CDR1 KGHDR, CDR2 SFDVKD. The CDR3 spans 14 residues. J gave up 6 bases and V 5 bases, and 3 bases lay outside the gene matches. Written as DNA, the CDR3 is TGTGCCACCAGTGCTAGGACAGGGGGCAATGAGCAGTTCTTC. As protein: CATSARTGGNEQFF.

The chain has TRBV18 and TRBJ1-1, with 9 bases lining up with TRBD1. The CDR3 loop spans 16 amino acids. V dropped 6 bases and J dropped 0; count of bases not matched to a gene: 8. Germline CDR1 is KGHSH and CDR2 is LQKENI. The CDR3 region is CASSPGQGFMNTEAFF. CDR3 nucleotide sequence: TGTGCCAGCTCGCCGGGACAGGGCTTCATGAACACTGAAGCTTTCTTT. The variable domain in full, completed from reference TRBV18 and TRBJ1-1, reads NAGVMQNPRHLVRRRGQEARLRCSPMKGHSHVYWYRQLPEEGLKFMVYLQKENIIDESGMPKERFSAEFPKEGPSILRIQQVVRGDSAAYFCASSPGQGFMNTEAFFGQGTRLTVV.

The chain carries TRBV2 and TRBJ1-4, with TRBD1 identical over 7 bases. The CDR3 totals 12 residues. Trimming cost V 8 bases and J 8 bases; bases outside gene matches: 5. CDR1 is SNHLY, CDR2 FYNNEI, per germline. In nucleotides, the CDR3 is TGTGCCAGCGACAGGGTCGGGGAAAAACTGTTTTTT. This encodes CASDRVGEKLFF.

V and J are TRBV6-5 and TRBJ1-3, with D possibly TRBD1 on 5 matching bases. The CDR3 extends over 15 amino acids. Per the germline V gene, CDR1 is MNHEY and CDR2 is SVGAGI. The germline V and J ends were trimmed by 2 bases and 0 bases, with 8 bases remaining between them. CDR3 DNA sequence: TGTGCCAGCAGTTACGACAGATTCTCTGGAAACACCATATATTTT. It yields the protein CASSYDRFSGNTIYF.

V gene TRBV7-7 combines with J gene TRBJ2-5; 11 nucleotides line up with TRBD1. The V segment lost 5 bases and the J segment 1 base; nucleotides outside the gene matches: 3. Per germline, CDR1 SSHAT and CDR2 FNYEAQ (reference sequence). This CDR3 contains 15 residues. This CDR3 is CASSPGTGGQETQYF. DNA for the CDR3: TGTGCCAGCAGCCCCGGGACAGGGGGCCAAGAGACCCAGTACTTC.

The chain has TRBV5-1 and TRBJ1-6; a weak D match, TRBD1 (5 bases). Trimming pared 3 bases from V and 0 bases from J, leaving 13 bases between. The CDR3 is 17 residues long. Germline CDR1 and CDR2: SGHRS and YFSETQ. The CDR3 loop reads CASSSKTEYSYNSPLHF. In DNA, the CDR3 is TGCGCCAGCAGCTCGAAGACAGAATACTCCTATAATTCACCCCTCCACTTT.

The chain links TRBV27 to TRBJ2-2, with D maybe TRBD1 (6 bases). Germline assignment: CDR1 MNHEY and CDR2 SMNVEV (reference sequence). Trimming removed 1 base at V and 0 bases at J, with 9 bases between. The CDR3 consists of 16 residues. The CDR3 nucleotides are TGTGCCAGCAGTTTATTGGGGACAACGAACACCGGGGAGCTGTTTTTT. This codes for CASSLLGTTNTGELFF.

The chain couples TRBV14 to TRBJ2-5, with D possibly matching TRBD1 (6 bases). Per germline, CDR1 SGHDN and CDR2 FVKESK. V was shortened by 0 bases and J by 2 bases, with 16 bases between the two germline ends. The CDR3 totals 17 residues. CDR3 protein: CASSQDITQGAQETQYF. Written as DNA, the CDR3 is TGTGCCAGCAGCCAAGATATTACACAGGGTGCTCAAGAGACCCAGTACTTC.

J is TRBJ1-2 and V is TRBV5-8, with 9 nucleotides matching TRBD1. Per the germline V gene, CDR1 is SGHTS and CDR2 is YDEGEE. This CDR3 is 14 amino acids long. Germline trimming cut 4 bases from V and 5 bases from J; bases unmatched to any gene: 6. CDR3 coding DNA: TGTGCCAGCAGCCTCCTGACAGGGGGGTATGGCTACACCTTC. Translation gives CASSLLTGGYGYTF.